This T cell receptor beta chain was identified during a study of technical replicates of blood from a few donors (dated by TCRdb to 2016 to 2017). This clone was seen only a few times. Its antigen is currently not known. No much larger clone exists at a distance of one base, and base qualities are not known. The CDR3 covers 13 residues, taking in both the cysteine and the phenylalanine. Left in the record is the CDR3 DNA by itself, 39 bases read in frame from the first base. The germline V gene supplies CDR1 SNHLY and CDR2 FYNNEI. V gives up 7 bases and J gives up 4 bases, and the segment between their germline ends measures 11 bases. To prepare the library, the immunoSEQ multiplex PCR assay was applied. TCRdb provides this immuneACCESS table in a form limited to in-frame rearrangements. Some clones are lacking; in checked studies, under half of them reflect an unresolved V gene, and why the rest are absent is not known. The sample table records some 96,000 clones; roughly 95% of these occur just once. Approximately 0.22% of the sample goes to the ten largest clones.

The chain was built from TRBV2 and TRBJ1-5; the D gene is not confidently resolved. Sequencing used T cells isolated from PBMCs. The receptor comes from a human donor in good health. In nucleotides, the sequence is TGTGCCAGCAATTCACAGTCGAATCAGCCCCAGCATTTT. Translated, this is CASNSQSNQPQHF. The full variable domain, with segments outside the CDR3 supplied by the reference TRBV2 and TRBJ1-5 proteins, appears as EPEVTQTPSHQVTQMGQEVILRCVPISNHLYFYWYRQILGQKVEFLVSFYNNEISEKSEIFDDQFSVERPDGSNFTLKIRSTKLEDSAMYFCASNSQSNQPQHFGDGTRLSIL.